One sample yielded the 18 T cell receptor beta chains listed below, sequenced in a study of blood T cell repertoires in COVID-19. The repertoire was sequenced with immunoSEQ multiplex PCR; TCRdb's copy has only in-frame clones and lacks some. The top ten clones hold roughly 3.4% of a sample with over 130,000 clones, 80% to 90% of them seen once. The sequenced sample was peripheral blood. The origin of the receptors is a man aged 70-80 years with acute or convalescent COVID-19.

This chain joins TRBV24-1 and TRBJ2-5; 8 positions match TRBD1. J was trimmed by 5 bases and V by 9 bases; bases with no gene match: 13. The germline V gene has CDR1 KGHDR and CDR2 SFDVKD. The CDR3 is made up of 15 amino acids. In DNA form, the CDR3 reads TGTGCCACCGGACCCCTACAGGGGGATTGGGAGACCCAGTACTTC. Residues: CATGPLQGDWETQYF.

CDR3 sequence: CATLGTDFSYEQYF. For the CDR3, the DNA is TGTGCCACCCTTGGGACAGACTTTTCCTACGAGCAGTACTTC. The chain carries TRBV28 and TRBJ2-7; 7 bases agree with TRBD1. V lost 10 bases, J lost 1 base, and 10 bases stayed unmatched. This CDR3 spans 14 amino acids. Germline V CDR1 and CDR2: MDHEN, SYDVKM.

The J gene is TRBJ2-3, the V gene TRBV12-5; 8 nucleotides align to TRBD1. The CDR3 has 15 amino acids. The V gene's germline CDR1 is LGHNT and CDR2 FRNRAP. V shed 4 bases, J shed 2 bases, and the junction held 5 bases outside the gene matches. CDR3 nucleotides: TGTGCTAGTGGTTCTGGACAGGGAGACACAGATACGCAGTATTTT. It translates to CASGSGQGDTDTQYF.

The sample holds a few counts of this clone. The V and J genes are TRBV18 and TRBJ2-6; 7 nucleotides line up with TRBD2. The CDR3 has 17 amino acids. The germline gives CDR1 KGHSH, CDR2 LQKENI. The junction had 6 bases not matched to a gene; V was cut back by 3 bases and J by 1 base. CDR3 region: CASSPGEAGSGANVLTF. In nucleotides, the CDR3 is TGTGCCAGCTCACCTGGAGAAGCGGGATCTGGGGCCAACGTCCTGACTTTC. The variable domain in full, with the rest retrieved from reference TRBV18 and TRBJ2-6, is NAGVMQNPRHLVRRRGQEARLRCSPMKGHSHVYWYRQLPEEGLKFMVYLQKENIIDESGMPKERFSAEFPKEGPSILRIQQVVRGDSAAYFCASSPGEAGSGANVLTFGAGSRLTVL.

This clone was seen only once. The same CDR3 can be traced to other DNA sequences in this sample. The chain links TRBV9 to TRBJ1-1, with 7 bases fitting TRBD1. After removal of 0 bases from V and 1 base from J, the junction contained 6 bases not matched to a gene. This CDR3 spans 16 amino acids. Germline assignment: CDR1 SGDLS and CDR2 YYNGEE. The CDR3 coding sequence is TGTGCCAGCAGCGTAGGCCACAGGGGAGGGAACACTGAAGCTTTCTTT. The encoded protein is CASSVGHRGGNTEAFF. The full variable domain, completed using reference TRBV9 and TRBJ1-1, is DSGVTQTPKHLITATGQRVTLRCSPRSGDLSVYWYQQSLDQGLQFLIQYYNGEERAKGNILERFSAQQFPDLHSELNLSSLELGDSALYFCASSVGHRGGNTEAFFGQGTRLTVV.

This chain joins TRBV6-1 and TRBJ1-3, with D possibly TRBD1 on 5 matching bases. The V and J ends lost 4 bases and 4 bases respectively, with 23 bases between them. Germline lookup yields CDR1 MNHNS and CDR2 SASEGT. This CDR3 spans 18 amino acids. CDR3: CASSVAGLTLDGGNTIYF. CDR3 nucleotide sequence: TGTGCCAGCAGTGTGGCAGGGCTTACTCTGGACGGCGGAAACACCATATATTTT.

The rearrangement links TRBV11-2 to TRBJ1-5, with 9 bases identical to TRBD1. The CDR3 loop spans 15 amino acids. CDR1 and CDR2 from the germline V gene are SGHAT and FQNNGV. V trimming: 5 bases; J trimming: 4 bases; junction bases outside the gene matches: 6. The CDR3 sequence is CASSPGQGPNQPQHF. The CDR3 region has the DNA TGTGCCAGCAGCCCGGGACAGGGCCCTAATCAGCCCCAGCATTTT. Combining the CDR3 with reference TRBV11-2 and TRBJ1-5 gives the whole variable domain EAGVAQSPRYKIIEKRQSVAFWCNPISGHATLYWYQQILGQGPKLLIQFQNNGVVDDSQLPKDRFSAERLKGVDSTLKIQPAKLEDSAVYLCASSPGQGPNQPQHFGDGTRLSIL.

The V and J genes are TRBV3-1 (or the pseudogene TRBV3-2) and TRBJ2-7, with D possibly TRBD1 on 6 matching bases. The CDR3 totals 15 residues. Germline V lookup: CDR1 LGHDT, CDR2 YNNKEL (reference sequence). Trimming left V 4 bases short and J 4 bases short, with 17 bases between. The CDR3 sequence: CASSLTGLGRYEQYF. CDR3 sequence (DNA): TGTGCCAGCAGCCTTACAGGGTTAGGAAGGTACGAGCAGTACTTC.

V and J are TRBV10-3 and TRBJ2-1, with 7 bases that match TRBD2. The CDR3 is 14 amino acids. Germline lookup yields CDR1 ENHRY and CDR2 SYGVKD. V was clipped by 9 bases and J by 4 bases; unmatched bases: 9. Written as DNA, the CDR3 is TGTGCCATAAGCGGGACTACTAAATACAATGAGCAGTTCTTC. Translation: CAISGTTKYNEQFF.

The CDR3 region is CSVRGGSSYEQYF. The CDR3 DNA follows: TGCAGCGTCCGGGGCGGGAGCTCCTACGAGCAGTACTTC. V usage is TRBV29-1 and J usage is TRBJ2-7; 7 bases line up with TRBD2. V was clipped by 6 bases and J by 0 bases; unmatched bases: 5. This CDR3 is built from 13 residues. Germline-derived CDR1 and CDR2 are SQVTM and ANQGSEA.

The chain carries TRBV19 and TRBJ2-7; 12 positions agree with TRBD2. The V gene end was trimmed by 3 bases and the J gene end by 4 bases; junction bases not matched to a gene: 4. CDR3 length: 15 residues. CDR1 and CDR2 (germline): LNHDA, SQIVND (reference sequence). The CDR3 DNA sequence: TGTGCCAGTAGTATTACCCTAGCGGGAGGGTACGAGCAGTACTTC. It yields the protein CASSITLAGGYEQYF.

The chain uses TRBV6-2 or TRBV6-3 and TRBJ2-7; 11 bases map to TRBD2. CDR3 size: 17 residues. The V segment lost 2 bases and the J segment 0 bases; nucleotides outside the gene matches: 6. Germline assignment: CDR1 MNHEY and CDR2 SVGEGT. The CDR3 protein is CASSYGLAGGISYEQYF. The CDR3 DNA follows: TGTGCCAGCAGTTACGGGCTAGCGGGAGGCATCTCCTACGAGCAGTACTTC.

V and J are TRBV5-1 and TRBJ2-2, with 11 bases that match TRBD2. The ends lost 0 bases at V and 4 bases at J; junction bases unmatched: 2. The CDR3 has 16 amino acids. Germline V lookup: CDR1 SGHRS, CDR2 YFSETQ. In nucleotides, the CDR3 is TGCGCCAGCAGCTTGGTGCTAGCGGGGGGCACCGGGGAGCTGTTTTTT. Translating gives CASSLVLAGGTGELFF.

This clone was detected a few times. V and J are TRBV2 and TRBJ2-3; TRBD2 matches at 12 bases. The CDR3 contains 17 residues. CDR1 and CDR2 from the germline V gene are SNHLY and FYNNEI. J lost 3 bases, V lost 4 bases, and 8 bases had no gene match. DNA for the CDR3: TGTGCCAGCAGTGTTGGACTAGCGGGACGGCGGACAGATACGCAGTATTTT. It is translated as CASSVGLAGRRTDTQYF.

The gene calls are TRBV20-1 and TRBJ1-2; possibly TRBD1 for D (5 bases). V lost 3 bases to trimming and J lost 4 bases, with 18 bases between them. The germline V gene encodes CDR1 DFQATT and CDR2 SNEGSKA (reference sequence). The CDR3 covers 15 residues. The CDR3 reads CSASFADSGFYGYTF. As DNA, the CDR3 is TGCAGTGCTAGTTTCGCCGACAGTGGGTTCTATGGCTACACCTTC.

This sequence joins TRBV19 and TRBJ1-1; D is perhaps TRBD1 (6 bases). Germline CDR1 reads LNHDA; CDR2 reads SQIVND (reference sequence). V was trimmed by 6 bases and J by 4 bases, leaving 12 bases between them. The CDR3 is 13 residues long. CDR3 amino acids: CASRRGGGTEAFF. CDR3 sequence (DNA): TGTGCCAGTAGAAGGGGGGGCGGCACTGAAGCTTTCTTT.

The chain is built from TRBV5-6 and TRBJ2-6; D might be TRBD1 (5 bases). V lost 0 bases and J 5 bases, leaving 18 bases between the germline ends. This CDR3 region has 18 residues. The germline V gene has CDR1 SGHDT and CDR2 YYEEEE. CDR3 sequence reads: CASSLGSGPRVWANVLTF. In DNA, the CDR3 is TGTGCCAGCAGCTTGGGTTCAGGGCCTAGGGTCTGGGCCAACGTCCTGACTTTC.

This clone was recorded at least ten times. The J gene is TRBJ2-5, the V gene TRBV9; a weak D match, TRBD1 (6 bases). The germline V gene encodes CDR1 SGDLS and CDR2 YYNGEE. This CDR3 comprises 14 residues. V lost 0 bases and J lost 7, with 13 bases in between. The CDR3 DNA follows: TGTGCCAGCAGCGTAGAACAGGGAATGGGGACCCAGTACTTC. This codes for CASSVEQGMGTQYF.